The source of this T cell receptor (beta chain) is a study of cytomegalovirus exposure and HLA in healthy donors. The study, taken as a whole, reports: An ancestry cluster, one associated with Asian ancestry, reportedly showed fewer N-insertions than the 666-donor mean in a later analysis. Follow-up analysis seemed to connect common viral pathogens with several of the most significant clusters identified.

As concerns this clone: Its target is unknown.

V was pared by 10 bases and J by 4 bases, with 12 bases between. The CDR3 consists of 12 residues. The germline V gene has CDR1 MNHEY and CDR2 SVGAGI. The PCR contained 60 Vbeta and 13 Jbeta primers. Libraries were prepared by immunoSEQ multiplex PCR; TCRdb keeps only in-frame clonotypes and omits some of them. The data hold about 130,000 clones, with 81% observed a single time. This TCR was sampled from a man between 18 and 29 years old in good health and CMV-seronegative. Input material: PBMCs. The genes are TRBV6-5 and TRBJ2-3, with D possibly being TRBD2 (5 bases). This CDR3 is CATGVGADTQYF. The CDR3 region has the DNA TGTGCCACCGGAGTCGGGGCAGATACGCAGTATTTT.